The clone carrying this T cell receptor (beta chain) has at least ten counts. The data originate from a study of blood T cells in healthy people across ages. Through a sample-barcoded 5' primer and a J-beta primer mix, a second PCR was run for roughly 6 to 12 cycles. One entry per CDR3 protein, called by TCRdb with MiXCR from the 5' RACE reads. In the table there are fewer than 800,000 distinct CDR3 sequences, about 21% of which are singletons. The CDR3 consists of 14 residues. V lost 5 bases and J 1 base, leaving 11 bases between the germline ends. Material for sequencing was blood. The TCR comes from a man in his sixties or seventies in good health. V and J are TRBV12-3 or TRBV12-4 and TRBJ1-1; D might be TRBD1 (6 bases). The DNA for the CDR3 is TGTGCCAGCAGTCTCCCGACAGGGAACACTGAAGCTTTCTTT. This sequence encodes CASSLPTGNTEAFF.